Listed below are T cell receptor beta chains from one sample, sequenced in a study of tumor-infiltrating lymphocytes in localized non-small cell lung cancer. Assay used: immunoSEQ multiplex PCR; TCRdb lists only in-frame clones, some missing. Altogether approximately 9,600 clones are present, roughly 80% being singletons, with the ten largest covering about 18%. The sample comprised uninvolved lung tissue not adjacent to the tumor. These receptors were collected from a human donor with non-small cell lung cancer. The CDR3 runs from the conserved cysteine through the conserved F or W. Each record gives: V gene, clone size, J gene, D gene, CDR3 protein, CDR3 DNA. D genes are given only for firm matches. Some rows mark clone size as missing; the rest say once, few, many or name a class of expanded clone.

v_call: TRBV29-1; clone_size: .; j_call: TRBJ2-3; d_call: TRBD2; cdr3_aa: CSVDGSGGGTDTQYF; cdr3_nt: TGCAGCGTTGATGGTAGCGGGGGTGGCACAGATACGCAGTATTTT
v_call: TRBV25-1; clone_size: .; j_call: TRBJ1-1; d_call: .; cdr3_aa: CASSEGQNEAFF; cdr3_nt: TGTGCCAGCAGTGAAGGACAGAATGAAGCTTTCTTT
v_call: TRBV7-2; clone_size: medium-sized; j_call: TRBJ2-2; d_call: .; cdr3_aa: CASSPGTPSAGELFF; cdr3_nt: TGTGCCAGCAGCCCAGGGACTCCCAGTGCCGGGGAGCTGTTTTTT
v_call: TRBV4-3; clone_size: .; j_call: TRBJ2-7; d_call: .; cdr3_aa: CASSQDRLAIGYEQYF; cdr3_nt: TGCGCCAGCAGCCAAGATCGCTTAGCGATCGGGTACGAGCAGTACTTC
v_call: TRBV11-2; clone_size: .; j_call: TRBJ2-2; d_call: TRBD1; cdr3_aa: CASSKQGAWTGELFF; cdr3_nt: TGTGCCAGCAGCAAACAGGGGGCGTGGACCGGGGAGCTGTTTTTT
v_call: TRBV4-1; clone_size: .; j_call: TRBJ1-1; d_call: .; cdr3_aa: CASSQGTNTEAFF; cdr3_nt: TGCGCCAGCAGCCAAGGCACTAACACTGAAGCTTTCTTT
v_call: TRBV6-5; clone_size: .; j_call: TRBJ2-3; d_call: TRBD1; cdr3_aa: CASSRQGANTDTQYF; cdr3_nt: TGTGCCAGCAGCCGACAGGGGGCAAATACAGATACGCAGTATTTT
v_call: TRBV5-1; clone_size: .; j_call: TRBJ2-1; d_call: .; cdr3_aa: CASSSLATYNEQFF; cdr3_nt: TGCGCCAGCAGCTCGCTAGCTACGTACAATGAGCAGTTCTTC
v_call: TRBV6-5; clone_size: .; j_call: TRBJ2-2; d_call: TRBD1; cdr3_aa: CASSYSGQHNTGELFF; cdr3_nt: TGTGCCAGCAGTTACTCGGGACAGCATAACACCGGGGAGCTGTTTTTT
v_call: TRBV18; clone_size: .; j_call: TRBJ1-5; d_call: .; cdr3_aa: CASSPGAGGNQPQHF; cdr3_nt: TGTGCCAGCTCACCTGGGGCAGGGGGCAATCAGCCCCAGCATTTT
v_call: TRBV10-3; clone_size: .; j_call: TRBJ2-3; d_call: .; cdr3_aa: CAILVTSTDTQYF; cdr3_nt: TGTGCCATCTTAGTTACTAGCACAGATACGCAGTATTTT